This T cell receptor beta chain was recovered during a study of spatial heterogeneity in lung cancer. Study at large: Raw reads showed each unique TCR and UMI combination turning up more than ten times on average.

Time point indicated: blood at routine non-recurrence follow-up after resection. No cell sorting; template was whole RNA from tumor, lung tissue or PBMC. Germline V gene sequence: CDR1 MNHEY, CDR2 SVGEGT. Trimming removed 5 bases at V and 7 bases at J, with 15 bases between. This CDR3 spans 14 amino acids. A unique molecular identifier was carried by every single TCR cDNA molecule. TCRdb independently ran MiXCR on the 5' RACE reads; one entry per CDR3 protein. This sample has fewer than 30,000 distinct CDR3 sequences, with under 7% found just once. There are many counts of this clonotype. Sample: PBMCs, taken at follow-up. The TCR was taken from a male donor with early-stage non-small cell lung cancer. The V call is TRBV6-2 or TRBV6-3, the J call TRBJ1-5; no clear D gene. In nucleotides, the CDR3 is TGTGCCAGCAGTCGGGCCGGGAAGGAGCAGCCCCAGCATTTT. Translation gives CASSRAGKEQPQHF.